The 21 T cell receptor beta chains reported below all come from one sample, sequenced in a study of blood T cell repertoires in COVID-19. Sequencing was performed with immunoSEQ multiplex PCR; in TCRdb, only in-frame clones are kept and a portion is missing. The table includes 90,000 to 100,000 clones, less than 95% detected once. Input material: peripheral blood. The receptor source for this set is a man between 45 and 60 years old with acute or convalescent COVID-19.

The V gene is TRBV19, the J gene TRBJ1-1; possibly TRBD1 for D (6 bases). Germline-derived CDR1 and CDR2 are LNHDA and SQIVND (reference sequence). The V and J ends lost 10 bases and 2 bases respectively, with 17 bases between them. The CDR3 is made up of 14 amino acids. CDR3 region: CAISPGHFNTEAFF. As DNA, the CDR3 is TGTGCCATTTCGCCGGGACATTTCAACACTGAAGCTTTCTTT.

V and J are TRBV19 and TRBJ2-1, with TRBD2 matching over 8 bases. Germline CDR1 reads LNHDA; CDR2 reads SQIVND (reference sequence). Losses at the gene ends were 3 bases for V and 2 bases for J; bases not matched to a gene: 6. The length of the CDR3 is 16 residues. The CDR3 DNA follows: TGTGCCAGTAGTATGAGCCCTAGCGGGCCCTACAATGAGCAGTTCTTC. Encoded protein: CASSMSPSGPYNEQFF. Full variable domain (rest looked up from reference TRBV19 and TRBJ2-1): DGGITQSPKYLFRKEGQNVTLSCEQNLNHDAMYWYRQDPGQGLRLIYYSQIVNDFQKGDIAEGYSVSREKKESFPLTVTSAQKNPTAFYLCASSMSPSGPYNEQFFGPGTRLTVL.

J is TRBJ2-3 and V is TRBV27; D is possibly TRBD2 (5 bases). Germline V CDR1 and CDR2: MNHEY, SMNVEV (reference sequence). Trimming took off 5 bases at V and 6 bases at J, with 21 bases between the two ends. The CDR3 has 16 amino acids. CDR3 sequence reads: CASSPITFRGDDTQYF. The CDR3 coding sequence is TGTGCCAGCAGTCCGATTACCTTCCGGGGTGACGATACGCAGTATTTT.

This clone is a singleton in its sample. The chain is built from TRBV14 and TRBJ1-3, with D unresolved. Germline-derived CDR1 and CDR2 are SGHDN and FVKESK. V shed 0 bases and J shed 4 bases, with 10 bases lying between them. This CDR3 comprises 15 residues. The CDR3 loop is CASSQDKGGGNTIYF. DNA for the CDR3: TGTGCCAGCAGCCAAGACAAGGGAGGAGGAAACACCATATATTTT.

This chain connects TRBV5-1 to TRBJ1-5, with D possibly TRBD1 on 6 matching bases. Germline V gene lookup returns CDR1 SGHRS and CDR2 YFSETQ. The CDR3 covers 14 residues. The V and J ends lost 7 bases and 7 bases respectively, with 18 bases between them. The CDR3 DNA follows: TGCGCCAGCCCCAGACAGGCCCAAGTGCAGCCCCAGCATTTT. It translates to CASPRQAQVQPQHF.

CDR3 residues: CASRISGSNLNEQFF. The DNA of the CDR3 is TGTGCCAGTAGGATTAGCGGGAGTAATTTGAATGAGCAGTTCTTC. The chain is built from TRBV19 and TRBJ2-1, with TRBD2 matching over 9 bases. Germline CDR1 and CDR2: LNHDA and SQIVND (reference sequence). V gave up 6 bases and J gave up 7 bases; unmatched junction bases: 10. This CDR3 has 15 amino acids. Full variable domain (outside the CDR3, taken from reference TRBV19 and TRBJ2-1): DGGITQSPKYLFRKEGQNVTLSCEQNLNHDAMYWYRQDPGQGLRLIYYSQIVNDFQKGDIAEGYSVSREKKESFPLTVTSAQKNPTAFYLCASRISGSNLNEQFFGPGTRLTVL.

The chain combines TRBV20-1 with TRBJ2-7, with D unclear. This CDR3 region has 15 residues. Per the germline V gene, CDR1 is DFQATT and CDR2 is SNEGSKA (reference sequence). V was clipped by 3 bases and J by 5 bases, with 20 bases between them. CDR3 sequence (DNA): TGCAGTGCTAGTTCAAATCGGGTCGGGTTGCACGAGCAGTACTTC. It translates to CSASSNRVGLHEQYF.

The chain couples TRBV5-1 to TRBJ1-2; tentative D call: TRBD1 (5 bases). The CDR3 runs to 14 residues. Germline V gene sequence: CDR1 SGHRS, CDR2 YFSETQ. Trimming removed 1 base from V and 2 bases from J, with 9 bases in between. Written as DNA, the CDR3 is TGCGCCAGCAGCTTGATGGCAGGGAACTATGGCTACACCTTC. This codes for CASSLMAGNYGYTF.

This chain links TRBV5-1 with TRBJ1-4; 10 nucleotides line up with TRBD1. This CDR3 is 16 amino acids long. V gave up 2 bases and J gave up 4 bases; unmatched junction bases: 5. CDR1 and CDR2 from the germline V gene are SGHRS and YFSETQ. The CDR3 loop reads CASSFQGDRGNEKLFF. The CDR3 DNA is TGCGCCAGCAGCTTCCAAGGGGACAGGGGTAATGAAAAACTGTTTTTT.

The chain has TRBV27 and TRBJ2-7; 10 bases map to TRBD1. Unmatched junction bases numbered 11, after V lost 6 bases and J lost 6 bases. This CDR3 contains 15 residues. Germline values: CDR1 MNHEY, CDR2 SMNVEV (reference sequence). CDR3 sequence (DNA): TGTGCCAGCAGCCAGGACTGGACAGGGGGAAGCGAGCAGTACTTC. Its translation is CASSQDWTGGSEQYF.

The genes are TRBV6-2 or TRBV6-3 and TRBJ2-1; no firm D call. Germline V CDR1 and CDR2: MNHEY, SVGEGT. The CDR3 is 15 amino acids. V was trimmed by 7 bases and J by 5 bases, leaving 18 bases between them. This CDR3 reads CASNPNSLLNNEQFF. The CDR3 DNA follows: TGTGCCAGCAACCCGAATAGCCTGCTCAACAATGAGCAGTTCTTC.

The chain employs TRBV27 and TRBJ2-1, with 9 bases identical to TRBD2. CDR3 length equals 17 residues. V gave up 3 bases and J gave up 3 bases; unmatched junction bases: 9. Germline CDR1 is MNHEY and CDR2 is SMNVEV (reference sequence). CDR3 protein: CASSFSLAGVLYNEQFF. The CDR3 region has the DNA TGTGCCAGCAGTTTCTCTTTAGCGGGAGTCCTCTACAATGAGCAGTTCTTC.

This clone was seen a single time. The chain employs TRBV2 and TRBJ1-5; D is perhaps TRBD1 (5 bases). CDR3 size: 14 residues. Trimming stripped 3 bases from V and 5 bases from J, with 11 bases between. In germline, CDR1 is SNHLY, CDR2 FYNNEI. The CDR3: CASSDSAGYQPQHF. The CDR3 region has the DNA TGTGCCAGCAGTGACTCTGCAGGGTATCAGCCCCAGCATTTT.

Only one count was recorded for this clone. The rearrangement uses TRBV10-3 and TRBJ2-5, with TRBD1 as a possible D gene (6 bases). There are 13 residues in the CDR3. Germline V CDR1 and CDR2: ENHRY, SYGVKD. V gave up 6 bases and J gave up 1 base, with 9 bases separating them. The CDR3 region has the DNA TGTGCCATCAGGGGGGCGGTCCAAGAGACCCAGTACTTC. Amino acids: CAIRGAVQETQYF.

The genes are TRBV15 and TRBJ1-1; 7 positions match TRBD1. V dropped 4 bases and J dropped 6; count of bases not matched to a gene: 11. The CDR3 has 15 amino acids. Germline V CDR1 and CDR2: LNHNV, YYDKDF (reference sequence). The CDR3 loop reads CATSIQTGLVSEAFF. The CDR3 bases are TGTGCCACCAGCATTCAGACAGGGCTGGTGTCTGAAGCTTTCTTT.

The genes are TRBV5-1 and TRBJ1-1; TRBD1 aligns across 11 bases. V dropped 3 bases and J dropped 7; count of bases not matched to a gene: 11. The CDR3 covers 16 residues. Germline CDR1 is SGHRS and CDR2 is YFSETQ. The CDR3 sequence: CASSWSLGQGGGEAFF. The CDR3 DNA reads as TGCGCCAGCAGCTGGAGCCTGGGACAGGGGGGCGGTGAAGCTTTCTTT.

The gene calls are TRBV24-1 and TRBJ2-1, with TRBD2 identical over 12 bases. The J segment lost 4 bases and the V segment lost 3 bases, leaving 9 bases of the junction unmatched. This CDR3 region has 18 residues. The germline gives CDR1 KGHDR, CDR2 SFDVKD. The DNA for the CDR3 is TGTGCCACCAGTGATCGGACTAGCGGGAACTTCAGATACAATGAGCAGTTCTTC. The encoded protein is CATSDRTSGNFRYNEQFF.

V is TRBV19 and J is TRBJ1-2, with TRBD1 as a possible D gene (6 bases). Per germline, CDR1 LNHDA and CDR2 SQIVND (reference sequence). Trimming stripped 7 bases from V and 7 bases from J, with 16 bases between. The CDR3 is made up of 13 amino acids. As DNA, the CDR3 is TGTGCCAGTAAGGACAGCCTTTACTCTGGCTACACCTTC. This codes for CASKDSLYSGYTF.

The genes are TRBV6-1 and TRBJ1-1; D gene unclear. CDR3 length equals 17 residues. CDR1 is MNHNS, CDR2 SASEGT, per germline. The V gene lost 4 bases and the J gene lost 0 bases, with 18 bases spanning the gap. CDR3 sequence reads: CASSAPIGGPMNTEAFF. CDR3 DNA sequence: TGTGCCAGCAGTGCCCCGATTGGAGGGCCCATGAACACTGAAGCTTTCTTT.

This rearrangement joins TRBV24-1 to TRBJ2-3; a possible D gene is TRBD2 (6 bases). The CDR3 sequence is 15 residues long. Germline lookup yields CDR1 KGHDR and CDR2 SFDVKD. Trimming removed 5 bases from V and 6 bases from J, with 17 bases in between. The CDR3 coding sequence is TGTGCCACCAGTGCCCGCCAGGACTATAGGGATACGCAGTATTTT. Residues: CATSARQDYRDTQYF.

The chain recombines TRBV19 with TRBJ2-7; 9 bases match TRBD1. CDR1 LNHDA and CDR2 SQIVND come from the germline V gene (reference sequence). The V and J ends lost 5 bases and 4 bases, in that order; junction bases with no gene match: 6. This CDR3 has 14 amino acids. This chain's CDR3 is CASSGRDRDYEQYF. CDR3 bases: TGTGCCAGTAGTGGCCGGGACAGGGATTACGAGCAGTACTTC.